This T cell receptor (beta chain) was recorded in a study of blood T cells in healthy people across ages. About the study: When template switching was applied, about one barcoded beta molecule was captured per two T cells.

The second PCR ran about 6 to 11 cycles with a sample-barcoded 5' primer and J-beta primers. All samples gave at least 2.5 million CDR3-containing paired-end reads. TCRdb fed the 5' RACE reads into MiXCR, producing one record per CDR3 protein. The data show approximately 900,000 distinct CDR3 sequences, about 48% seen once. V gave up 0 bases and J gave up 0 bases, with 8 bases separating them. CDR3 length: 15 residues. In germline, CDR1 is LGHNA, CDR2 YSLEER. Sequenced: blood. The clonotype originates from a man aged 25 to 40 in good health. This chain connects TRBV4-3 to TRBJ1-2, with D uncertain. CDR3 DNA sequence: TGCGCCAGCAGCCAAGACGTAGGAGCTAACTATGGCTACACCTTC. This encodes CASSQDVGANYGYTF.